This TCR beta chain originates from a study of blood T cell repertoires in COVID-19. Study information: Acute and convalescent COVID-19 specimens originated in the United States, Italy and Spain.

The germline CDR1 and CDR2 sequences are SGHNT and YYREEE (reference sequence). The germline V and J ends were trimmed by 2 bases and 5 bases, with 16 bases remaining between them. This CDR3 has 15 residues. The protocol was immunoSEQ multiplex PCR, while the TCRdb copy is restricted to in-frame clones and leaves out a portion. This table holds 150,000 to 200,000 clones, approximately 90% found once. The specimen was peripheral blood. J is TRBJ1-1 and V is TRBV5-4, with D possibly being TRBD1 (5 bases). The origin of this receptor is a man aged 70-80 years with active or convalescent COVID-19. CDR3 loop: CASSFAGGRSTEAFF. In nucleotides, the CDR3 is TGTGCCAGCAGCTTTGCGGGGGGGAGATCGACTGAAGCTTTCTTT.